This T cell receptor (beta chain) was captured by sequencing in a study of T cells in Graves' hyperthyroidism and ophthalmopathy. These patients, aged 18 to 65, had recently diagnosed hyperthyroidism lasting under 2 months. Comment on this clonotype: Its matching antigen is unknown.

The CDR3 extends over 15 amino acids. V lost 1 base and J lost 7, with 17 bases in between. Germline V gene lookup returns CDR1 SEHNR and CDR2 FQNEAQ (reference sequence). Regions amplified from RNA transcripts were the TCR beta CDR3 regions. First-round RT-PCR of the TCR CDR3 relied on the HTBI primer set. TCRdb itself ran the multiplex PCR reads through MiXCR, one entry per CDR3 protein. Of hundreds of thousands of distinct CDR3 sequences detected, around 38% appear once; the ten largest clones hold 7.5% to 9.5%. Overall study results and limits: Ophthalmopathy and stable hyperthyroidism were told apart by a 13 V-J model.

The clonotype comes from a man in his late teens or twenties with Graves' hyperthyroidism. Material: blood. This sequence joins TRBV7-9 and TRBJ2-7, with a weak D call TRBD1 (5 bases). CDR3 in DNA: TGTGCCAGCAGCTTAGGGGGTCAGGGCATGAGGGAGCAGTACTTC. Amino acids: CASSLGGQGMREQYF.